This T cell receptor beta chain was captured in a study of blood T cell repertoires in COVID-19 (dated by TCRdb to about 2020). In the study overall: Collaborator samples came from the United States, Italy and Spain and covered acute and convalescent phases of COVID-19. The prospective study material was composed of cDNA or gDNA derived from T cells, B-cell-depleted T cells, or PBMCs. Subjects who had been exposed to COVID-19, were actively infected with it, or had recovered from it provided the deeply sampled blood TCRbeta repertoires that made up the dataset. The repertoires were released in a freely available public database meant as a resource for research on the immune response to SARS-CoV-2. Samples came from the ongoing ImmuneRACE study (first 160 participants) plus 1,254 subjects from 6 global collaborators. Nearly every sample came with metadata listing a de-identified subject ID, COVID-19 status, age in years and sex. Where available, HLA class I and class II types were obtained from metadata supplied by the sample provider rather than from assay-based typing. What the study reported, not specific to this receptor: The quantity of clinical and demographic metadata differed by source and by participant and was supplied without curation.

One collaborating source in Seattle enrolled patients during active infection and followed them longitudinally through the course of disease. The collaborating institutions used their own protocols to collect whole blood in K2EDTA tubes. For TCRbeta analysis, collaborator samples were shipped as frozen whole blood, as isolated PBMCs, or as DNA extracted from either sample type. From a lookup of the germline V gene, CDR1 and CDR2 are SGHRS and YFSETQ. The CDR3 runs 16 amino acids, cysteine and phenylalanine included. CDR3 DNA only is kept here, 48 bases in frame from base 1. For this chain, trimming is 4 bases at the V end and 0 bases at the J end, and the number of junction bases without a gene match is 10. The immunoSEQ Assay, a bias-controlled multiplex PCR, was used to amplify TCRbeta CDR3 regions from genomic DNA. Per the original workflow: The number of nucleated cells in each sample was estimated from the amplification of reference gene primers within the assay. Sequence reads were collapsed and filtered to measure the absolute abundance of every unique TCRbeta CDR3 rearrangement. For each sample, productive Simpson clonality was calculated as the square root of Simpson's diversity index over productive rearrangements. TCRdb stores this immuneACCESS table with in-frame sequences only. Part of the clones is absent; in the studies checked, under half of the shortfall reflects unresolved V genes, and no reason is known for the rest. Clone size and the V and J calls come from that table; the DNA yielded D and trimming. In this sample the table shows roughly 230,000 clones, 85% to 90% of which occur a single time. About 2.1% of the sample is taken by the ten largest.

Concerning this clone: The target of this receptor is not known. Per-base qualities were not stored, and no clone one base away is much larger.

The material sequenced was peripheral blood. This sequence uses TRBV5-1 and TRBJ2-7; 7 of the junction bases match TRBD2. The clonotype originates from a woman in her sixties or seventies with COVID-19, enrolled during active disease. In nucleotides, the sequence is TGCGCCAGCAGCCTATCGTGGGGGGGGATCTCCTACGAGCAGTACTTC. The resulting protein is CASSLSWGGISYEQYF.